The 24 T cell receptor beta chains listed next were all sequenced from one sample in a study of regulatory T cells in long-lasting Graves disease. Stated time point: newly diagnosed GD, antithyroid drugs for less than 3 months. PBMC-extracted RNA yielded the TCR library. Assembly of TCR beta libraries relied on iRepertoire HTBI primers together with Arm-PCR of CDR3 regions. A single record per CDR3 protein comes from TCRdb applying MiXCR to the multiplex PCR reads. The data hold about 520,000 distinct CDR3 sequences, with approximately 12% observed a single time. The same sample was also studied in work on T cells in Graves' hyperthyroidism and ophthalmopathy.

This specimen was peripheral blood mononuclear cells (PBMCs), taken at new diagnosis, from a patient treated with antithyroid drugs. The source is a woman aged 25-40 years with Graves disease.

In regard to this clonotype: This may be a read error: a much more frequent sequence differs by one nucleotide. V gene TRBV28 combines with J gene TRBJ2-7; possibly TRBD1 for D (5 bases). The germline V gene encodes CDR1 MDHEN and CDR2 SYDVKM. The CDR3 runs 17 residues. This CDR3 reads CAGSPPLWGVKSYEQYF. The CDR3 DNA follows: TGTGCCGGCAGTCCTCCCCTTTGGGGCGTCAAATCCTACGAGCAGTACTTC. Complete variable domain (other parts from reference TRBV28 and TRBJ2-7): DVKVTQSSRYLVKRTGEKVFLECVQDMDHENMFWYRQDPGLGLRLIYFSYDVKMKEKGDIPEGYSVSREKKERFSLILESASTNQTSMYLCAGSPPLWGVKSYEQYFGPGTRLTVT.

This clonotype was picked up many times. V and J are TRBV27 and TRBJ1-4; TRBD1 might be the D (5 bases). Trimming stripped 1 base from V and 7 bases from J, with 13 bases between. The CDR3 covers 15 residues. Germline values: CDR1 MNHEY, CDR2 SMNVEV (reference sequence). CDR3 protein: CASSLFKGVGEKLFF. The CDR3 bases are TGTGCCAGCAGTTTATTTAAAGGGGTTGGTGAAAAACTGTTTTTT. Based on the CDR3 plus reference TRBV27 and TRBJ1-4, the full variable domain is EAQVTQNPRYLITVTGKKLTVTCSQNMNHEYMSWYRQDPGLGLRQIYYSMNVEVTDKGDVPEGYKVSRKEKRNFPLILESPSPNQTSLYFCASSLFKGVGEKLFFGSGTQLSVL.

This clonotype was detected ten times or more. The chain is built from TRBV27 and TRBJ1-1; D unresolved. The CDR3 consists of 13 residues. The germline V gene encodes CDR1 MNHEY and CDR2 SMNVEV (reference sequence). Trimming removed 1 base from V and 1 base from J, with 4 bases in between. CDR3 in DNA: TGTGCCAGCAGTTTATGGCCGAACACTGAAGCTTTCTTT. Amino acids: CASSLWPNTEAFF.

This clonotype has ten or more counts. The DNA for the CDR3 is TGCAGCGTTGACCGACTCTTGAACACTGAAGCTTTCTTT. Translating gives CSVDRLLNTEAFF. This chain connects TRBV29-1 to TRBJ1-1; D gene ambiguous. V was pared by 3 bases and J by 0 bases, with 8 bases between. The CDR3 spans 13 residues. In germline, CDR1 is SQVTM, CDR2 ANQGSEA.

This clonotype was detected many times. The chain recombines TRBV7-2 with TRBJ2-7; TRBD2 might be the D (5 bases). V lost 1 base and J 5 bases, leaving 12 bases between the germline ends. Germline V CDR1 and CDR2: SGHTA, FQGNSA. CDR3 length: 14 residues. CDR3 DNA sequence: TGTGCCAGCAGCTTAGAATTAGCGTTGAACGAGCAGTACTTC. Protein: CASSLELALNEQYF.

A note on this clonotype: A much larger clone sits a single nucleotide away, making a read error possible. The rearrangement joins TRBV12-5 to TRBJ2-5, with 10 bases lining up with TRBD2. Germline-derived CDR1 and CDR2 are LGHNT and FRNRAP. CDR3 length: 18 amino acids. CDR3 protein: CASGSTALAGGIAYEQHF. The CDR3 DNA reads as TGTGCTAGTGGTTCGACGGCTTTAGCGGGAGGAATAGCCTACGAGCAGCACTTC.

The DNA for the CDR3 is TGTGCCAGCAGTGATTTAGGCTACGCCAATGAGCAGTTCTTC. Its translation: CASSDLGYANEQFF. The chain couples TRBV2 to TRBJ2-1, with no clear D. Trimming took off 3 bases at V and 6 bases at J, with 12 bases between the two ends. Germline V CDR1 and CDR2: SNHLY, FYNNEI. This CDR3 has 14 residues.

This clonotype was recorded many times. The chain recombines TRBV20-1 with TRBJ2-5; 12 bases are shared with TRBD2. Unmatched junction bases numbered 9, after V lost 0 bases and J lost 1 base. Germline CDR1 is DFQATT and CDR2 is SNEGSKA (reference sequence). CDR3 length equals 18 residues. In DNA, the CDR3 is TGCAGTGCTAGAGACTACCGGGCTAGCGGGAGGGCCCAAGAGACCCAGTACTTC. Residues: CSARDYRASGRAQETQYF.

In its sample, this clonotype was seen many times. J is TRBJ2-3 and V is TRBV7-3, with a tentative D call TRBD2 (5 bases). This CDR3 spans 13 amino acids. Germline CDR1 SGHTA, CDR2 FQGTGA. V was trimmed by 4 bases and J by 3 bases, leaving 8 bases between them. The CDR3 protein is CASSSGVTDTQYF. CDR3 sequence (DNA): TGTGCCAGCAGCTCCGGGGTAACAGATACGCAGTATTTT.

This clonotype appeared a few times. The chain combines TRBV4-1 with TRBJ2-7, with D possibly being TRBD1 (5 bases). Germline loops: CDR1 MGHRA, CDR2 YSYEKL. V lost 1 base to trimming and J lost 4 bases, with 20 bases between them. The CDR3 is 17 residues long. The CDR3 DNA sequence: TGCGCCAGCAGCCAAGGTCACACCGGCAGGGCCATATACGAGCAGTACTTC. It codes for CASSQGHTGRAIYEQYF.

This clonotype was detected many times. V is TRBV5-6 and J is TRBJ2-7, with TRBD1 as a possible D gene (5 bases). The CDR3 covers 12 residues. Germline CDR1 is SGHDT and CDR2 is YYEEEE. Deletions cut 4 bases from V and 5 bases from J, with 10 bases between. The CDR3 loop reads CASSRGFDEQYF. DNA for the CDR3: TGTGCCAGCAGCAGGGGTTTCGACGAGCAGTACTTC.

This clonotype was detected a few times. The chain recombines TRBV6-1 with TRBJ1-4, with 9 nucleotides matching TRBD1. The CDR3 extends over 15 amino acids. Trimming at V came to 5 bases and at J to 3 bases, leaving 4 bases not matched to a gene. CDR1 and CDR2 (germline): MNHNS, SASEGT. The CDR3 DNA reads as TGTGCCAGCAGTAAACAGGGGGCTGCTAATGAAAAACTGTTTTTT. Amino acid sequence: CASSKQGAANEKLFF.

The chain carries TRBV7-8 and TRBJ2-7; D tentatively fits TRBD1 or TRBD2 (6 bases each). Deletions cut 3 bases from V and 3 bases from J, with 24 bases between. CDR1 is SGHVS, CDR2 FQNEAQ, per germline. This CDR3 has 18 residues. CDR3 in amino acids: CASSFSGTGAGFYYEQYF. CDR3 DNA: TGTGCCAGCAGCTTTTCCGGGACGGGGGCAGGCTTTTACTACGAGCAGTACTTC.

The chain couples TRBV7-9 to TRBJ2-2; D is unresolved. V lost 6 bases and J 4 bases, leaving 9 bases between the germline ends. The CDR3 runs to 13 residues. Germline V lookup: CDR1 SEHNR, CDR2 FQNEAQ (reference sequence). The CDR3 DNA follows: TGTGCCAGCAGATCTCAGTTCACCGGGGAGCTGTTTTTT. Protein sequence: CASRSQFTGELFF.

The gene calls are TRBV12-3 or TRBV12-4 and TRBJ2-7, with 9 bases aligning to TRBD2. This CDR3 is built from 14 residues. Losses at the gene ends were 3 bases for V and 6 bases for J; bases not matched to a gene: 6. Here the CDR3 reads CASSLRGRAGEQYF. DNA of the CDR3: TGTGCCAGCAGTTTGCGCGGGAGGGCGGGCGAGCAGTACTTC.

This clonotype was recorded many times. CDR3 region: CASSFGANTGELFF. The DNA of the CDR3 is TGTGCCAGCAGCTTCGGCGCGAACACCGGGGAGCTGTTTTTT. The chain joins TRBV5-5 to TRBJ2-2; D unclear. The length of the CDR3 is 14 residues. Between the trimmed V and J ends, which lost 2 bases and 0 bases, there was a span of 5 bases. CDR1 and CDR2 from the germline V gene are SGHKS and YYEKEE (reference sequence).

This clonotype was counted at least ten times. This chain connects TRBV3-1 to TRBJ2-1, with 8 bases that match TRBD2. The length of the CDR3 is 18 residues. The V segment lost 4 bases and the J segment 6 bases; nucleotides outside the gene matches: 17. Per germline, CDR1 LGHDT and CDR2 YNNKEL (reference sequence). The CDR3 bases are TGTGCCAGCAGCCCGGGCAGGGCAAAGCGGGAGACGGTCAATGAGCAGTTCTTC. Encoded protein: CASSPGRAKRETVNEQFF.

The table lists this clonotype with many counts. The chain joins TRBV3-1 to TRBJ2-5, with D tentatively TRBD1 (5 bases). In germline, CDR1 is LGHDT, CDR2 YNNKEL (reference sequence). V lost 0 bases and J lost 3, with 11 bases in between. The CDR3 runs to 15 residues. The CDR3 sequence is CASSQDRRGEETQYF. The CDR3 region has the DNA TGTGCCAGCAGCCAAGATAGAAGGGGTGAAGAGACCCAGTACTTC.

Concerning this clonotype: A much larger clone lies a single base off, so this may be a read error. V is TRBV7-8 and J is TRBJ1-4; TRBD1 matches at 9 bases. The length of the CDR3 is 15 residues. The germline V gene encodes CDR1 SGHVS and CDR2 FQNEAQ. The CDR3 region is CAGSLDETGGEKLFF. The CDR3 coding sequence is TGTGCCGGCAGCTTAGACGAGACAGGGGGGGAAAAACTGTTTTTT.

The table lists this clonotype with many counts. CDR3 region: CASSLKRGRDEKLFF. As DNA, the CDR3 is TGTGCCAGCAGCTTAAAAAGGGGCAGGGACGAAAAACTGTTTTTT. This rearrangement joins TRBV7-9 to TRBJ1-4, with a weak D call TRBD1 (5 bases). This CDR3 is built from 15 residues. Trimming pared 2 bases from V and 8 bases from J, leaving 15 bases between. Germline CDR1 SEHNR, CDR2 FQNEAQ (reference sequence). The whole variable domain, filled in from reference TRBV7-9 and TRBJ1-4, reads DTGVSQNPRHKITKRGQNVTFRCDPISEHNRLYWYRQTLGQGPEFLTYFQNEAQLEKSRLLSDRFSAERPKGSFSTLEIQRTEQGDSAMYLCASSLKRGRDEKLFFGSGTQLSVL.

This clonotype was counted ten times or more. V is TRBV28 and J is TRBJ1-2; no clear D gene. Per the germline V gene, CDR1 is MDHEN and CDR2 is SYDVKM. The CDR3 is 11 amino acids. Deletions cut 8 bases from V and 2 bases from J, with 6 bases between. The CDR3 protein is CASAQNYGYTF. Here the CDR3 DNA reads TGTGCCAGCGCGCAAAACTATGGCTACACCTTC.

This clonotype showed up many times. V gene TRBV28 combines with J gene TRBJ1-3; D is undetermined. Per the germline V gene, CDR1 is MDHEN and CDR2 is SYDVKM. The CDR3 runs 16 residues. V was shortened by 4 bases and J by 0 bases, with 13 bases between the two germline ends. CDR3 DNA: TGTGCCAGCAGTTCTTTGGGGAGTTCCTCTGGAAACACCATATATTTT. Its protein is CASSSLGSSSGNTIYF.

This clonotype was seen a few times. The rearrangement links TRBV19 to TRBJ2-7, with TRBD1 matching 9 bases. The germline gives CDR1 LNHDA, CDR2 SQIVND (reference sequence). This CDR3 comprises 16 residues. V shed 5 bases and J 0 bases; nucleotides not matched to a gene: 8. The CDR3 here is CASSSGWGQGSYEQYF. CDR3 nucleotides: TGTGCCAGTAGTTCAGGGTGGGGACAGGGCTCCTACGAGCAGTACTTC.

This clonotype was seen ten or more times. This chain links TRBV28 with TRBJ2-3; D unresolved. Looked up from germline, CDR1 is MDHEN and CDR2 is SYDVKM. Trimming stripped 3 bases from V and 1 base from J, with 8 bases between. This CDR3 contains 14 residues. Here the CDR3 DNA reads TGTGCCAGCAGTTTGGTGGCAGGCACAGATACGCAGTATTTT. This codes for CASSLVAGTDTQYF.